The 4 T cell receptor beta chains listed next were all sequenced from one sample in a study of Graves' ophthalmopathy and Graves' hyperthyroidism. Amplification of the TCR beta CDR3 regions used RNA transcripts (as template). An opening RT-PCR round employed HTBI primers and preceded a second-round multiplex PCR. Using its own MiXCR run on the multiplex PCR reads, TCRdb lists one record per CDR3 protein. This sample has about 620,000 distinct CDR3 sequences; about a fifth occur once, and the top ten carry more than 5.5%. Material: peripheral blood. The receptors were sampled from a woman younger than 35 with stable Graves' hyperthyroidism. Some clones in this sample may be carry-over from other donors' samples.

V and J are TRBV6-1 and TRBJ2-6; D tentatively fits TRBD1 or TRBD2 (5 bases each). V lost 4 bases, J lost 4 bases, and 14 bases lay in between. Per the germline V gene, CDR1 is MNHNS and CDR2 is SASEGT. The CDR3 totals 16 residues. CDR3 in DNA: TGTGCCAGCAGTGCGGCGGCAGGGACCGGGGCCAACGTCCTGACTTTC. It codes for CASSAAAGTGANVLTF.

This clonotype was seen many times. The chain recombines TRBV7-9 with TRBJ1-1, with D possibly TRBD1 on 6 matching bases. Per the germline V gene, CDR1 is SEHNR and CDR2 is FQNEAQ (reference sequence). This CDR3 region has 14 residues. Between the trimmed V and J ends, which lost 3 bases and 3 bases, there was a span of 11 bases. The CDR3 spells CASSFRQAYTEAFF. CDR3 nucleotide sequence: TGTGCCAGCAGCTTTCGACAGGCGTACACTGAAGCTTTCTTT.

This clonotype showed up just a few times. The rearrangement links TRBV2 to TRBJ2-2; tentative D call: TRBD1 (6 bases). Trimming cost V 5 bases and J 8 bases, with 12 bases left between them. The CDR3 sequence is 13 residues long. Per germline, CDR1 SNHLY and CDR2 FYNNEI. The CDR3, as DNA: TGTGCCAGCAGTTTCCCAGGGGCGGGGGAGCTGTTTTTT. This encodes CASSFPGAGELFF. Combining the CDR3 with reference TRBV2 and TRBJ2-2 gives the whole variable domain EPEVTQTPSHQVTQMGQEVILRCVPISNHLYFYWYRQILGQKVEFLVSFYNNEISEKSEIFDDQFSVERPDGSNFTLKIRSTKLEDSAMYFCASSFPGAGELFFGEGSRLTVL.

This chain joins TRBV20-1 and TRBJ1-2, with 7 bases fitting TRBD1. Germline V gene data show CDR1 as DFQATT and CDR2 as SNEGSKA (reference sequence). With 5 bases clipped from V and 7 bases from J, the junction kept 13 bases outside the gene matches. The CDR3 spans 14 residues. The CDR3 is CSAGVGTEGGGYTF. CDR3 coding DNA: TGCAGTGCTGGAGTGGGGACAGAAGGAGGTGGCTACACCTTC.